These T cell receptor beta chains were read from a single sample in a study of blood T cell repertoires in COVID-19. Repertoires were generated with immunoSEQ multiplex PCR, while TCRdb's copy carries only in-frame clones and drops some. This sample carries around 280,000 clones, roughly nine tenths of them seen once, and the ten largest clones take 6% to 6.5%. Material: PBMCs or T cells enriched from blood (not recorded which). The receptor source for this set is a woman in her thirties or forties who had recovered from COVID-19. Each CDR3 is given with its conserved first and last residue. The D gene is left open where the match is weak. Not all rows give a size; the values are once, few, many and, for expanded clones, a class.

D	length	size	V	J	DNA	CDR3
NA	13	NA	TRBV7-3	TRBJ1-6	TGTGCCAGCAGCTCACTCCGGGGGGGACCCCTCCACTTT	CASSSLRGGPLHF
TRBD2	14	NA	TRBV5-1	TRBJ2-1	TGCGCCAGCAGTGTGGGGGGGATTTGGGATGAGCAGTTCTTC	CASSVGGIWDEQFF
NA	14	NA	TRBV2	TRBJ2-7	TGTGCCAGCAGTGATAATAGATATTCCTACGAGCAGTACTTC	CASSDNRYSYEQYF
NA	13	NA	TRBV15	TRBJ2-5	TGTGCCACCAGCGGTCAGACACAAGAGACCCAGTACTTC	CATSGQTQETQYF
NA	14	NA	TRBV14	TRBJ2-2	TGTGCCAGCTCAGTACAGACCTACACCGGGGAGCTGTTTTTT	CASSVQTYTGELFF
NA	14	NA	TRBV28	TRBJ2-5	TGTGCCAGCAGTTTTGTCAGGGGCAAAGAGACCCAGTACTTC	CASSFVRGKETQYF
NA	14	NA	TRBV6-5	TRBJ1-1	TGTGCCAGCAGCCGACAAAGCCAAAACACTGAAGCTTTCTTT	CASSRQSQNTEAFF
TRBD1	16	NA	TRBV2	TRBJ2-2	TGTGCCAGATCCAACACGGGACAGGGTCACACCGGGGAGCTGTTTTTT	CARSNTGQGHTGELFF
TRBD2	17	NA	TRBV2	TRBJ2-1	TGTGCCAGCATTGGGCTAGCGGGGCAAATTACCTACAATGAGCAGTTCTTC	CASIGLAGQITYNEQFF
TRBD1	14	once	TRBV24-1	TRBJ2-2	TGTGCCACCAGCGACAGGGACCCAAACGGGGAGCTGTTTTTT	CATSDRDPNGELFF
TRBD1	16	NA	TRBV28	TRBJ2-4	TGTGCCAGCACCTGGGACAGGGGAATAGCCAAAAACATTCAGTACTTC	CASTWDRGIAKNIQYF
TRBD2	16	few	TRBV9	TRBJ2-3	TGTGCCAGCAGCGTCTCCCCTAGCGGCAACACAGATACGCAGTATTTT	CASSVSPSGNTDTQYF
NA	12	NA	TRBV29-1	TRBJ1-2	TGCAGCGTTGTCGGGGGGGACTATGGCTACACCTTC	CSVVGGDYGYTF
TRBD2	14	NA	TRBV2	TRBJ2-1	TGTGCCAGCAAGGAACTAGCGGGAGTCAATGAGCAGTTCTTC	CASKELAGVNEQFF
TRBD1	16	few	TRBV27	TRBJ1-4	TGTGCCAGCAGTTTGGGAGCGACAGGGCTGGGAGAAAAACTGTTTTTT	CASSLGATGLGEKLFF
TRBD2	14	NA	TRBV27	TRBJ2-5	TGTGCCAGCAGGACTAGCGGGGACCAAGAGACCCAGTACTTC	CASRTSGDQETQYF
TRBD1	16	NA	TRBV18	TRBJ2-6	TGTGCCAGCTCACCGGACAGGGTCCCTGGGGCCAACGTCCTGACTTTC	CASSPDRVPGANVLTF
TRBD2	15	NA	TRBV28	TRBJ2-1	TGTGCCAGCAGTCGACCGGGACTAGGATTCAATGAGCAGTTCTTC	CASSRPGLGFNEQFF
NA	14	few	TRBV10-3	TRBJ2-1	TGTGCCATCAGCCTAGGACAGGGAGGGGATGAGCAGTTCTTC	CAISLGQGGDEQFF
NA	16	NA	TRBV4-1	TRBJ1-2	TGCGCCAGCAGCCCGAACCCGAGCGTGGCTAACTATGGCTACACCTTC	CASSPNPSVANYGYTF
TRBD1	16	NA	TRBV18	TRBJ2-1	TGTGCCAGCTCACCACTTGTGACAGGGTCCTACAATGAGCAGTTCTTC	CASSPLVTGSYNEQFF
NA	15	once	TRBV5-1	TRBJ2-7	TGCGCCAGCAGCTTGGTTGGAGGGGTTATGGACGAGCAGTACTTC	CASSLVGGVMDEQYF